A single sample gave rise to the 6 T cell receptor beta chains below, sequenced in a study of T cell changes during pregnancy in multiple sclerosis. Sequencing used immunoSEQ multiplex PCR; TCRdb keeps in-frame clones, though not all of them. The data show 20,000 to 25,000 clones, with around nine tenths seen just once and about an eighth held by the top ten. Sequencing used CD8+ T cells from peripheral blood mononuclear cells, obtained in the first trimester of pregnancy. The source of these receptors is a female donor in good health, enrolled as a control in a pregnancy study.

This clone was counted a few times. The chain employs TRBV6-4 and TRBJ2-1, with 12 bases that match TRBD2. The J segment lost 4 bases and the V segment lost 2 bases, leaving 0 bases of the junction unmatched. This CDR3 contains 15 residues. Germline CDR1 and CDR2: MRHNA and SNTAGT. In DNA, the CDR3 is TGTGCCAGCAGTGACGGGACTAGCGGGTACAATGAGCAGTTCTTC. Translation: CASSDGTSGYNEQFF.

The V gene is TRBV27, the J gene TRBJ2-2, with TRBD1 as a possible D gene (6 bases). The germline V gene encodes CDR1 MNHEY and CDR2 SMNVEV (reference sequence). The CDR3 is made up of 16 amino acids. The V end was cut by 0 bases, the J end by 6 bases, with 14 bases between. CDR3 nucleotides: TGTGCCAGCAGTTTATCGTCAGGGGCGGTTGCCGGGGAGCTGTTTTTT. Its protein product is CASSLSSGAVAGELFF.

The J gene is TRBJ2-7, the V gene TRBV11-2; a possible D gene is TRBD1 (5 bases). This CDR3 region has 18 residues. V lost 2 bases to trimming and J lost 2 bases, with 22 bases between them. Germline assignment: CDR1 SGHAT and CDR2 FQNNGV. The CDR3 DNA reads as TGTGCCAGCAGCTTATTCCCCCCCATAGTGACAGAGGCCTACGAGCAGTACTTC. This sequence encodes CASSLFPPIVTEAYEQYF.

The rearrangement joins TRBV28 to TRBJ2-1; D unresolved. CDR1 is MDHEN and CDR2 is SYDVKM in the germline V gene. V was cut by 6 bases and J by 8 bases, with 8 bases left in between. This CDR3 comprises 11 residues. CDR3 nucleotides: TGTGCCAGCAGCTATTCATATGAGCAGTTCTTC. Amino acid sequence: CASSYSYEQFF.

The rearrangement links TRBV5-8 to TRBJ2-1; possible D gene TRBD2, 6 bases. V was clipped by 0 bases and J by 9 bases, with 10 bases between them. The CDR3 has 13 amino acids. CDR1 is SGHTS, CDR2 YDEGEE, per germline. The CDR3 reads CASSLGGESEQFF. In DNA form, the CDR3 reads TGTGCCAGCAGCTTGGGCGGGGAAAGTGAGCAGTTCTTC.

The rearrangement joins TRBV9 to TRBJ2-2; 7 nucleotides line up with TRBD1. V was clipped by 3 bases and J by 6 bases; unmatched bases: 5. The CDR3 is 14 amino acids. Per the germline V gene, CDR1 is SGDLS and CDR2 is YYNGEE. The CDR3 DNA reads as TGTGCCAGCAGCGCCACAGGGGTAGCCGGGGAGCTGTTTTTT. Protein: CASSATGVAGELFF.